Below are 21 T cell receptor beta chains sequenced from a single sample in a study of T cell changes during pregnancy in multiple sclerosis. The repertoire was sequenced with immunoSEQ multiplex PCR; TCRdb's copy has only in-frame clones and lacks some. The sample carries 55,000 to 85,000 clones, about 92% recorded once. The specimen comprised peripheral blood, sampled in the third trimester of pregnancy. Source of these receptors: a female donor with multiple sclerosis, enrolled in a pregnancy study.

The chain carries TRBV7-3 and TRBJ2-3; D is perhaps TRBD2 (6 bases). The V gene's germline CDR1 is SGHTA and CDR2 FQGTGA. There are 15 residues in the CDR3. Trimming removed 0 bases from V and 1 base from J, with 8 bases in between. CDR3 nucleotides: TGTGCCAGCAGCTTAACCGGGAGAGGCACAGATACGCAGTATTTT. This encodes CASSLTGRGTDTQYF. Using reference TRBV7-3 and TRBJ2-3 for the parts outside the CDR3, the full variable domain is GAGVSQTPSNKVTEKGKYVELRCDPISGHTALYWYRQSLGQGPEFLIYFQGTGAADDSGLPNDRFFAVRPEGSVSTLKIQRTERGDSAVYLCASSLTGRGTDTQYFGPGTRLTVL.

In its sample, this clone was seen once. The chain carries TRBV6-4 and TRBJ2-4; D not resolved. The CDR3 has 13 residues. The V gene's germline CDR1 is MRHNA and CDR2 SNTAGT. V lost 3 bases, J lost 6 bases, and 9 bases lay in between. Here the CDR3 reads CASSEEIGNIQYF. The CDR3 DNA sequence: TGTGCCAGCAGTGAAGAAATCGGAAACATTCAGTACTTC.

CDR3 sequence reads: CASSSRQSTNEKLFF. The CDR3 nucleotides read TGTGCCAGCAGCTCCCGCCAGTCAACTAATGAAAAACTGTTTTTT. The chain recombines TRBV7-8 with TRBJ1-4; no clear D gene. Germline CDR1 reads SGHVS; CDR2 reads FQNEAQ. Trimming removed 4 bases from V and 0 bases from J, with 9 bases in between. The CDR3 length is 15 residues.

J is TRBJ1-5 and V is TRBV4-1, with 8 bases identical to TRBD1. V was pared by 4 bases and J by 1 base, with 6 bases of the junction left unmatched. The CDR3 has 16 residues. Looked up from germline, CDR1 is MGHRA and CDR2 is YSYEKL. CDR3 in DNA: TGCGCCAGCAGCCCCGGACAGGGTTTGAGCAATCAGCCCCAGCATTTT. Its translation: CASSPGQGLSNQPQHF.

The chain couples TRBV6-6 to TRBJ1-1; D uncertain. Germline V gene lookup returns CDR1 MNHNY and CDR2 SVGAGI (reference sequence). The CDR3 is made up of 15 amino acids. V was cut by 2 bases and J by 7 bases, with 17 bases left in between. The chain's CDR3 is CASSYHQRHKIEAFF. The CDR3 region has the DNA TGTGCCAGCAGTTACCATCAGAGACACAAAATTGAAGCTTTCTTT.

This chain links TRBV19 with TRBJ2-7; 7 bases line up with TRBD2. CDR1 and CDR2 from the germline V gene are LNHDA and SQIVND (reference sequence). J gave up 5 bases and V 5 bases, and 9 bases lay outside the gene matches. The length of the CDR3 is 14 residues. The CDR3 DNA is TGTGCCAGTAGTGGGGGGGAGGGCCGCAACGAGCAGTACTTC. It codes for CASSGGEGRNEQYF.

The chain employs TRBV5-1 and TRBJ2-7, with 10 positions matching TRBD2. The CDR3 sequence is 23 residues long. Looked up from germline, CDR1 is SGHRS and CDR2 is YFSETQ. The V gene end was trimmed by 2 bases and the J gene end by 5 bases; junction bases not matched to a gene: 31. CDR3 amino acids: CASSFQIGVLNFLAGAPVDEQYF. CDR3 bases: TGCGCCAGCAGCTTCCAGATTGGGGTTCTGAATTTCCTAGCGGGAGCCCCGGTTGACGAGCAGTACTTC.

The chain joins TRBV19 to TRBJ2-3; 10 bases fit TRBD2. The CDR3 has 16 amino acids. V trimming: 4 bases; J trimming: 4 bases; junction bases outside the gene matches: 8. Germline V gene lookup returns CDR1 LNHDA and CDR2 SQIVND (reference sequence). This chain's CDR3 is CASSTLAGGYSDTQYF. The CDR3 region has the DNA TGTGCCAGTAGTACGTTAGCGGGAGGTTACTCAGATACGCAGTATTTT.

CDR3 coding DNA: TGTGCCAGCAGTGATACCTCGTTGGGCAGGGGGACCTACGAGCAGTACTTC. As protein: CASSDTSLGRGTYEQYF. This chain links TRBV25-1 with TRBJ2-7; 7 positions match TRBD1. Germline CDR1 reads MGHDK; CDR2 reads SYGVNS. The CDR3 has 17 amino acids. With 3 bases clipped from V and 2 bases from J, the junction kept 13 bases outside the gene matches.

CDR3 bases: TGTGCCAGTAGTAGTCAGGGCAATCAGCCCCAGCATTTT. This translates into CASSSQGNQPQHF. The V call is TRBV19, the J call TRBJ1-5; D call uncertain. From germline, CDR1 is LNHDA and CDR2 SQIVND (reference sequence). The length of the CDR3 is 13 residues. Trimming stripped 4 bases from V and 2 bases from J, with 6 bases between.

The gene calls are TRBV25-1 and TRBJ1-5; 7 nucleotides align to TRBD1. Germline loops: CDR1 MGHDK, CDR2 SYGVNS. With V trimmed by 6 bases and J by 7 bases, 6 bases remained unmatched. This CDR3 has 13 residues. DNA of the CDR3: TGTGCCAGCAGCGACAGGGTCAACCAGCCCCAGCATTTT. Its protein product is CASSDRVNQPQHF.

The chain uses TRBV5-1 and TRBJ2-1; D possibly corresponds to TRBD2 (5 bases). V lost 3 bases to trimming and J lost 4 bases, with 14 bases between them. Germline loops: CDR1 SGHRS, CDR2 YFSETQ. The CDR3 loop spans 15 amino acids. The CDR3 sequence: CASSSLTPGYNEQFF. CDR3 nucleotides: TGCGCCAGCAGCTCGCTAACCCCGGGATACAATGAGCAGTTCTTC. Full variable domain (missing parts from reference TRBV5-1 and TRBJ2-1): KAGVTQTPRYLIKTRGQQVTLSCSPISGHRSVSWYQQTPGQGLQFLFEYFSETQRNKGNFPGRFSGRQFSNSRSEMNVSTLELGDSALYLCASSSLTPGYNEQFFGPGTRLTVL.

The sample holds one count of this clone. CDR3 region: CASSLLRGGSYTF. DNA for the CDR3: TGTGCCAGCAGTTTATTGCGGGGGGGTAGCTACACCTTC. V is TRBV28 and J is TRBJ1-2; the D gene is possibly TRBD1 (5 bases). This CDR3 comprises 13 residues. Trimming removed 1 base at V and 9 bases at J, with 12 bases between. CDR1 is MDHEN, CDR2 SYDVKM, per germline.

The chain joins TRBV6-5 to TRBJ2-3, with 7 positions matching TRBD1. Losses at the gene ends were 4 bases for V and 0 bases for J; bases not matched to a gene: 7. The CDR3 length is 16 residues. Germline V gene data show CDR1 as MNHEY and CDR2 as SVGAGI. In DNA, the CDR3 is TGTGCCAGCAGTTGGGGATACAGGGGAAGCACAGATACGCAGTATTTT. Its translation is CASSWGYRGSTDTQYF.

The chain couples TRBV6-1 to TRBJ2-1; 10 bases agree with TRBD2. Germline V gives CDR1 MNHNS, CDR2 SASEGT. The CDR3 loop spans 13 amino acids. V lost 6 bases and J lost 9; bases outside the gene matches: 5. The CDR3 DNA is TGTGCCAGCAGCCCAGCGGGAGGGCTTGAGCAGTTCTTC. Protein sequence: CASSPAGGLEQFF.

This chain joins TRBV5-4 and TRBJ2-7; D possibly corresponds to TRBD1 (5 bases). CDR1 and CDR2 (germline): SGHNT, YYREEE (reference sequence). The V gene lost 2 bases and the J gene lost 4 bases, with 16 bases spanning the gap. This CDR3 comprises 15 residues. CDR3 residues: CASSLRQGVGYEQYF. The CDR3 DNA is TGTGCCAGCAGCTTACGGCAAGGGGTCGGATACGAGCAGTACTTC.

The chain's CDR3 is CAITKTGGANTEAFF. CDR3 nucleotides: TGTGCCATCACCAAAACGGGGGGCGCAAACACTGAAGCTTTCTTT. This chain joins TRBV10-3 and TRBJ1-1, with D possibly being TRBD1 (6 bases). The length of the CDR3 is 15 residues. CDR1 ENHRY and CDR2 SYGVKD come from the germline V gene. The V and J ends lost 7 bases and 2 bases respectively, with 17 bases between them.

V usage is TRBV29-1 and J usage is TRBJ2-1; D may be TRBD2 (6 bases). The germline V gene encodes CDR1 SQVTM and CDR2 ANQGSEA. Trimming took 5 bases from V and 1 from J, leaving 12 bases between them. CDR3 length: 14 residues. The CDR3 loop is CSVPRGGSYNEQFF. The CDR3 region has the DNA TGCAGCGTTCCAAGAGGAGGGTCCTACAATGAGCAGTTCTTC.

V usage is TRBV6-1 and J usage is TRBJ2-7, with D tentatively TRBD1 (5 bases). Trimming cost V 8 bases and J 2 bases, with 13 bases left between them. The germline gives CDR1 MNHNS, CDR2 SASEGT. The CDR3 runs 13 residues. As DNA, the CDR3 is TGTGCCAGCGGAAACAGGTGGACCTACGAGCAGTACTTC. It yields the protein CASGNRWTYEQYF.

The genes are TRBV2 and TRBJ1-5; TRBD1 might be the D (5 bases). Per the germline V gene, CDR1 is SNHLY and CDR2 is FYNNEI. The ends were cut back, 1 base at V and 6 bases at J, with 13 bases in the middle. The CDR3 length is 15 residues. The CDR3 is CASSEGSGPGQPQHF. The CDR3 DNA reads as TGTGCCAGCAGTGAAGGATCAGGGCCGGGTCAGCCCCAGCATTTT.

This CDR3 reads CASSDSRGTYNEQFF. CDR3 sequence (DNA): TGTGCCAGCAGTGATTCCAGGGGAACCTACAATGAGCAGTTCTTC. The rearrangement links TRBV6-1 to TRBJ2-1; weak D call: TRBD1 (6 bases). Germline V CDR1 and CDR2: MNHNS, SASEGT. The CDR3 consists of 15 residues. The V end lost 3 bases, the J end lost 2 bases, and 11 bases lay between the germline ends.